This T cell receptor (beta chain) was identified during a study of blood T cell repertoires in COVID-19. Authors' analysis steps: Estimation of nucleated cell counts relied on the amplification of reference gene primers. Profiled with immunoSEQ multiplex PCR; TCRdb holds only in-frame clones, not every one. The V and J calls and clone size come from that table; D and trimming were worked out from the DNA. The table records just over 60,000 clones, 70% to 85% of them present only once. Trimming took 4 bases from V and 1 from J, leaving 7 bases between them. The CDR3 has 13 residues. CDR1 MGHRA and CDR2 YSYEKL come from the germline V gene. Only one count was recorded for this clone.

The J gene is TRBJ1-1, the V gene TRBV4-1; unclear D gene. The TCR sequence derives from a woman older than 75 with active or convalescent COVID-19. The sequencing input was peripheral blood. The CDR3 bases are TGCGCCAGCAGCCTAGCGGGGAACACTGAAGCTTTCTTT. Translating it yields CASSLAGNTEAFF.